The T cell receptor beta chain described here comes from a study of beta chain features in type 1 diabetes. Expressed TCRB transcripts were sequenced, since all the RNA that had been isolated was reverse transcribed. Assay: immunoSEQ multiplex PCR; the TCRdb copy retains only in-frame clones and omits some. The table includes under 900,000 clones, roughly 17% detected once. CDR3 length equals 13 residues. In germline, CDR1 is LNHDA, CDR2 SQIVND (reference sequence). Trimming took off 6 bases at V and 3 bases at J, with 9 bases between the two ends. The receptor's source is a young woman in good health. Sequenced: naive CD4+ T cells from blood. The rearrangement uses TRBV19 and TRBJ1-5; the D is unclear. The DNA for the CDR3 is TGTGCCAGTAGCCGTTCCCCCAATCAGCCCCAGCATTTT. Protein sequence: CASSRSPNQPQHF.